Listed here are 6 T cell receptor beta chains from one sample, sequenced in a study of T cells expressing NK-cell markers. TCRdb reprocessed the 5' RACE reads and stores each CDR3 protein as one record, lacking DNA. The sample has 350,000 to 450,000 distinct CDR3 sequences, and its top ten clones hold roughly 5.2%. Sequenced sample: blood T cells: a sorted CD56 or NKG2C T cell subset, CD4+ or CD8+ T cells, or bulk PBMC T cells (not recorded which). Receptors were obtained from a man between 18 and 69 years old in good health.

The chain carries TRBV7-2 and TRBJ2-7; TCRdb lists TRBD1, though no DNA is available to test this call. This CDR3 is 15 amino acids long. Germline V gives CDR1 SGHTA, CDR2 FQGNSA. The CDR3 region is CASSLADYPGHEQYF.

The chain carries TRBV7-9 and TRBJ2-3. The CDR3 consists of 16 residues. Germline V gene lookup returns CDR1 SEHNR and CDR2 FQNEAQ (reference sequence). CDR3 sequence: CASSLTLAGDTDTQYF.

CDR3 amino acids: CASSEIGGLAGELFF. The V and J genes are TRBV5-4 and TRBJ2-2; the TCRdb D gene call, TRBD1, has no DNA to confirm it. The germline gives CDR1 SGHNT, CDR2 YYREEE (reference sequence). The length of the CDR3 is 15 residues.

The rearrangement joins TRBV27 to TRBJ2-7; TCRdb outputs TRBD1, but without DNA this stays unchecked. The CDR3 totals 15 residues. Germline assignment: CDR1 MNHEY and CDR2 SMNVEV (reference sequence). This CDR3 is CASRRLDGLTYEQYF.

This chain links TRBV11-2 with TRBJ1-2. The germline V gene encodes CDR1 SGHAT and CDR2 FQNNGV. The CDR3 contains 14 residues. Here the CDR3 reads CASSTTLQGGGYTF.

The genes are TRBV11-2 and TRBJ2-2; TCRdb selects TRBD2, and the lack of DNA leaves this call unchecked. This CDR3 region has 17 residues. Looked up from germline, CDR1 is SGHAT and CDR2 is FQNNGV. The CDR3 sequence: CASSLRLAGGHTGELFF. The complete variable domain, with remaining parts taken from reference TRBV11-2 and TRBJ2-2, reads EAGVAQSPRYKIIEKRQSVAFWCNPISGHATLYWYQQILGQGPKLLIQFQNNGVVDDSQLPKDRFSAERLKGVDSTLKIQPAKLEDSAVYLCASSLRLAGGHTGELFFGEGSRLTVL.